Below are 24 T cell receptor beta chains sequenced from a single sample in a study of cytotoxic CD8 clonotypes in ibrutinib-treated CLL. Libraries were prepared by immunoSEQ multiplex PCR; TCRdb keeps only in-frame clonotypes and omits some of them. The sample has some 93,000 clones, about 78% seen once. The specimen was PBMCs, collected after 12 months of ibrutinib treatment. The source is a human donor with chronic lymphocytic leukemia.

The chain carries TRBV6-1 and TRBJ2-2, with 8 bases fitting TRBD2. The CDR3 is made up of 15 amino acids. The germline V gene has CDR1 MNHNS and CDR2 SASEGT. With V trimmed by 7 bases and J by 4 bases, 8 bases remained unmatched. CDR3 nucleotides: TGTGCCAGCATTGACGGGGGGGCCAGCACCGGGGAGCTGTTTTTT. Translated, it gives CASIDGGASTGELFF.

As for this clone: One end of the junction fails to match germline, which may point to a read error. The chain is built from TRBV19 and TRBJ1-2; 8 bases line up with TRBD1. From germline, CDR1 is LNHDA and CDR2 SQIVND (reference sequence). CDR3 length: 17 residues. The CDR3 loop reads CASSIVGTGLSRYAYTF. CDR3 DNA: TGTGCCAGTAGTATAGTGGGGACAGGCCTCTCCCGCTATGCCTACACCTTC. The full variable domain, in which reference TRBV19 and TRBJ1-2 provide the parts outside the CDR3, is DGGITQSPKYLFRKEGQNVTLSCEQNLNHDAMYWYRQDPGQGLRLIYYSQIVNDFQKGDIAEGYSVSREKKESFPLTVTSAQKNPTAFYLCASSIVGTGLSRYAYTFGSGTRLTVV.

The chain carries TRBV6-6 and TRBJ1-5; TRBD1 is a possible D gene (5 bases). The CDR3 spans 15 residues. V lost 7 bases, J lost 0 bases, and 13 bases lay in between. The germline gives CDR1 MNHNY, CDR2 SVGAGI (reference sequence). In DNA, the CDR3 is TGTGCCAGCAACAATAACAGGTATAGCAATCAGCCCCAGCATTTT. Protein product: CASNNNRYSNQPQHF.

The V call is TRBV7-9, the J call TRBJ1-5, with a tentative D call TRBD1 (6 bases). CDR3 size: 15 residues. Germline loops: CDR1 SEHNR, CDR2 FQNEAQ (reference sequence). Deletions cut 1 base from V and 3 bases from J, with 10 bases between. CDR3 in amino acids: CASSLESGVNQPQHF. CDR3 sequence (DNA): TGTGCCAGCAGCTTAGAGTCAGGGGTCAATCAGCCCCAGCATTTT.

This chain links TRBV5-6 with TRBJ2-1; TRBD1 aligns across 8 bases. CDR3 length equals 15 residues. CDR1 and CDR2 (germline): SGHDT, YYEEEE. V was pared by 4 bases and J by 2 bases, with 5 bases of the junction left unmatched. CDR3 nucleotide sequence: TGTGCCAGCAGCCGGACAGGGAAGACCTACAATGAGCAGTTCTTC. This translates into CASSRTGKTYNEQFF.

J is TRBJ1-3 and V is TRBV19; D is unclear. The CDR3 is 15 amino acids. The V and J ends lost 6 bases and 0 bases respectively, with 12 bases between them. Germline loops: CDR1 LNHDA, CDR2 SQIVND (reference sequence). For the CDR3, the DNA is TGTGCCAGTAGCTCCGACTTCCCCTCTGGAAACACCATATATTTT. Translated: CASSSDFPSGNTIYF.

This clone has only a few counts. CDR3 sequence reads: CASRVNTDTQYF. The CDR3 nucleotides read TGTGCCAGCAGAGTAAATACAGATACGCAGTATTTT. The V and J genes are TRBV7-2 and TRBJ2-3; no reliable D call. V was cut by 6 bases and J by 3 bases, with 7 bases left in between. The CDR3 covers 12 residues. From germline, CDR1 is SGHTA and CDR2 FQGNSA.

The V call is TRBV9, the J call TRBJ1-6; a possible D gene is TRBD1 (5 bases). Germline-derived CDR1 and CDR2 are SGDLS and YYNGEE. CDR3 size: 14 residues. The ends were cut back, 4 bases at V and 10 bases at J, with 15 bases in the middle. The CDR3 here is CASSPGGAGSPLHF. In DNA form, the CDR3 reads TGTGCCAGCAGCCCAGGCGGGGCCGGCTCACCCCTCCACTTT.

CDR3 bases: TGCGCCAGCAGCCCGGGACAGAGGAAGGAGACCCAGTACTTC. It translates to CASSPGQRKETQYF. The chain couples TRBV5-1 to TRBJ2-5; 7 positions agree with TRBD1. This CDR3 comprises 14 residues. V dropped 4 bases and J dropped 5; count of bases not matched to a gene: 8. From germline, CDR1 is SGHRS and CDR2 YFSETQ.

The sample holds a few counts of this clone. The chain is built from TRBV6-6 and TRBJ2-7; D possibly corresponds to TRBD1 (5 bases). Germline CDR1 is MNHNY and CDR2 is SVGAGI (reference sequence). Trimming pared 2 bases from V and 4 bases from J, leaving 12 bases between. This CDR3 spans 14 amino acids. CDR3 nucleotides: TGTGCCAGCAGTTACGGGGCCTCTAGATACGAGCAGTACTTC. Translation gives CASSYGASRYEQYF.

This clone was seen only a few times. CDR3: CAWRTPAWLNTEAFF. The CDR3 nucleotides are TGTGCCTGGCGCACGCCGGCTTGGCTAAACACTGAAGCTTTCTTT. This chain links TRBV30 with TRBJ1-1; the D is unclear. This CDR3 has 15 residues. Trimming took 5 bases from V and 2 from J, leaving 18 bases between them. Germline CDR1 reads GTSNPN; CDR2 reads SVGIG (reference sequence).

The chain employs TRBV30 and TRBJ1-1; D is ambiguous. CDR3 length equals 13 residues. Germline lookup yields CDR1 GTSNPN and CDR2 SVGIG (reference sequence). Deletions cut 7 bases from V and 5 bases from J, with 17 bases between. CDR3 bases: TGTGCCTCCGGAGTATCCAGGAATACTGAAGCTTTCTTT. This gives the protein CASGVSRNTEAFF.

V gene TRBV30 combines with J gene TRBJ2-3, with D unclear. The CDR3 is made up of 12 amino acids. The germline gives CDR1 GTSNPN, CDR2 SVGIG (reference sequence). The V end lost 2 bases, the J end lost 6 bases, and 9 bases lay between the germline ends. In DNA, the CDR3 is TGTGCCTGGAGTCCCCTCGGGGATACGCAGTATTTT. Encoded protein: CAWSPLGDTQYF.

As to this clone: Other nucleotide sequences in the sample specify the same CDR3. The CDR3 DNA follows: TGTGCCTGGAGTCGGGGAGGGAACACTGAAGCTTTCTTT. As protein: CAWSRGGNTEAFF. The gene calls are TRBV30 and TRBJ1-1; D remains unclear. This CDR3 has 13 amino acids. Germline CDR1 is GTSNPN and CDR2 is SVGIG (reference sequence). The V gene lost 2 bases and the J gene lost 1 base, with 8 bases spanning the gap.

As DNA, the CDR3 is TGTGCCAGCAGCTTATCCCGACACCAAGAGACCCAGTACTTC. Its protein product is CASSLSRHQETQYF. The chain is built from TRBV13 and TRBJ2-5, with D uncertain. The CDR3 length is 14 residues. The germline V and J ends were trimmed by 2 bases and 0 bases, with 7 bases remaining between them. Germline V gene data show CDR1 as PRHDT and CDR2 as FYEKMQ (reference sequence). Full variable domain (remainder filled in from reference TRBV13 and TRBJ2-5): AAGVIQSPRHLIKEKRETATLKCYPIPRHDTVYWYQQGPGQDPQFLISFYEKMQSDKGSIPDRFSAQQFSDYHSELNMSSLELGDSALYFCASSLSRHQETQYFGPGTRLLVL.

This clone occurred a few times. The V and J genes are TRBV30 and TRBJ1-6; the D gene is possibly TRBD1 (5 bases). V lost 5 bases and J 8 bases, leaving 13 bases between the germline ends. The CDR3 consists of 13 residues. Germline V CDR1 and CDR2: GTSNPN, SVGIG (reference sequence). Here the CDR3 reads CAWAGQGDSPLHF. Here the CDR3 DNA reads TGTGCCTGGGCAGGGCAGGGAGATTCACCCCTCCACTTT.

The chain combines TRBV29-1 with TRBJ1-1, with D perhaps matching TRBD1 (6 bases). The germline V gene has CDR1 SQVTM and CDR2 ANQGSEA. This CDR3 is 12 amino acids long. Trimming cost V 7 bases and J 5 bases, with 14 bases left between them. DNA for the CDR3: TGCAGCGCCGTTTGGGACACAACTGAAGCTTTCTTT. It specifies CSAVWDTTEAFF. Using reference TRBV29-1 and TRBJ1-1 for the parts outside the CDR3, the full variable domain is SAVISQKPSRDICQRGTSLTIQCQVDSQVTMMFWYRQQPGQSLTLIATANQGSEATYESGFVIDKFPISRPNLTFSTLTVSNMSPEDSSIYLCSAVWDTTEAFFGQGTRLTVV.

V and J are TRBV5-1 and TRBJ2-6; maybe TRBD1 (6 bases). Germline V gene sequence: CDR1 SGHRS, CDR2 YFSETQ. This CDR3 is built from 15 residues. With 6 bases removed from V and 2 bases from J, the gap between germline ends came to 12 bases. This chain's CDR3 is CASKGVLTGANVLTF. CDR3 coding DNA: TGCGCCAGCAAGGGGGTTTTAACTGGGGCCAACGTCCTGACTTTC.

The rearrangement links TRBV7-2 to TRBJ2-2; TRBD2 is a possible D gene (6 bases). The CDR3 consists of 13 residues. The germline gives CDR1 SGHTA, CDR2 FQGNSA. V shed 5 bases and J shed 6 bases, with 10 bases lying between them. In nucleotides, the CDR3 is TGTGCCAGCAGCCCACGGAGGGCCGGGGAGCTGTTTTTT. It translates to CASSPRRAGELFF.

The table lists this clone with a count of one. The chain combines TRBV5-4 with TRBJ1-5; D is ambiguous. Trimming shortened V by 4 bases and J by 3 bases, and 11 bases separated the two germline ends. This CDR3 has 14 amino acids. Per germline, CDR1 SGHNT and CDR2 YYREEE (reference sequence). The CDR3 bases are TGTGCCAGCAGCCCAGAAGGGTCCAATCAGCCCCAGCATTTT. Protein sequence: CASSPEGSNQPQHF.

The chain couples TRBV5-1 to TRBJ2-3; no firm D call. The CDR3 consists of 15 residues. The germline CDR1 and CDR2 sequences are SGHRS and YFSETQ. Deletions cut 1 base from V and 2 bases from J, with 11 bases between. The CDR3: CASSLTDLTTDTQYF. The CDR3 bases are TGCGCCAGCAGCTTGACGGACCTTACCACAGATACGCAGTATTTT.

In DNA form, the CDR3 reads TGTGCCAGCAGCGCTCAGGGGAGAGGCTACACCTTC. Protein product: CASSAQGRGYTF. The J gene is TRBJ1-2, the V gene TRBV7-9, with D perhaps TRBD1 (6 bases). The CDR3 is 12 amino acids. Germline lookup yields CDR1 SEHNR and CDR2 FQNEAQ (reference sequence). V lost 5 bases, J lost 8 bases, and 12 bases lay in between.

V is TRBV6-1 and J is TRBJ1-2; TRBD1 aligns across 9 bases. After removal of 6 bases from V and 3 bases from J, the junction contained 5 bases not matched to a gene. The germline V gene has CDR1 MNHNS and CDR2 SASEGT. CDR3 length: 14 residues. The CDR3 DNA is TGTGCCAGCAGCTCCGGGACAGGGCACTATGGCTACACCTTC. This codes for CASSSGTGHYGYTF.

Written as DNA, the CDR3 is TGTGCCAGCAGTTTTCTACAGGGATCCCATGGCTACACCTTC. Amino acids: CASSFLQGSHGYTF. The chain carries TRBV6-6 and TRBJ1-2, with a weak D call TRBD1 (6 bases). The CDR3 is 14 amino acids. The germline gives CDR1 MNHNY, CDR2 SVGAGI (reference sequence). Trimming shortened V by 4 bases and J by 6 bases, and 15 bases separated the two germline ends.